This T cell receptor (beta chain) emerged from a study of cytomegalovirus exposure and HLA in healthy donors. Regarding the study as a whole: Several top significant clusters appeared, in a later analysis, to be linked to common viral pathogens. A few CMV-associated chains proved CMV antigen-specific in vitro.

Donors were nominally healthy when sampled, though unrecorded immune exposures were likely. About this clone: The antigen is unknown.

This PCR relied on a set of 60 Vbeta primers and 13 Jbeta primers. Profiling relied on immunoSEQ multiplex PCR, and the TCRdb table lists in-frame clones only, not all of them. The sample lists 120,000 or so clones, around 72% seen once, with around 8.5% in the top ten. CDR1 MNHNS and CDR2 SASEGT come from the germline V gene. This CDR3 contains 12 residues. Between the trimmed V and J ends, which lost 1 base and 8 bases, there was a span of 8 bases. The chain joins TRBV6-1 to TRBJ1-2; no clear D gene. The source is a woman aged 45 to 65 in good health and CMV-seropositive. The sequenced material came from PBMCs. The CDR3 DNA reads as TGTGCCAGCAGTGAAGGCTACCGGGGCTACACCTTC. Protein product: CASSEGYRGYTF.